One TCR beta chain is described in this entry. Trimming cost V 5 bases and J 11 bases, with 18 bases left between them. Germline lookup yields CDR1 MNHEY and CDR2 SVGAGI. The CDR3 has 13 amino acids. Produced via immunoSEQ multiplex PCR; TCRdb's table is partial and in-frame only. The data show under 200,000 clones, 85% to 90% seen once. This sample was taken from a study of cytomegalovirus exposure and HLA in healthy donors. This TCR was recovered from a woman aged 25 to 39 in good health and CMV-seronegative. The genes are TRBV6-5 and TRBJ1-1, with D possibly being TRBD1 (6 bases). The sequencing input was PBMCs. The CDR3 region is CASSTDRSWRAFF. CDR3 DNA: TGTGCCAGCAGTACCGACAGGTCATGGCGGGCTTTCTTT.